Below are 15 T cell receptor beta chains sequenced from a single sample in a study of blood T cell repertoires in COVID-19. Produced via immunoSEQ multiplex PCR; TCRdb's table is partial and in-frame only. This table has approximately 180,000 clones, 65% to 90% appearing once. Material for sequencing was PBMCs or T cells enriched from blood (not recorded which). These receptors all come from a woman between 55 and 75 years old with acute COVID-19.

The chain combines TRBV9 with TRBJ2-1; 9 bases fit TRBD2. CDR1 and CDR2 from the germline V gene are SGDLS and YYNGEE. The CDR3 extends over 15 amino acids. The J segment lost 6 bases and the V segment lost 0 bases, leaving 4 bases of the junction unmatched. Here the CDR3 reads CASSVAGGRGNEQFF. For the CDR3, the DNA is TGTGCCAGCAGCGTAGCTGGCGGGAGGGGCAATGAGCAGTTCTTC.

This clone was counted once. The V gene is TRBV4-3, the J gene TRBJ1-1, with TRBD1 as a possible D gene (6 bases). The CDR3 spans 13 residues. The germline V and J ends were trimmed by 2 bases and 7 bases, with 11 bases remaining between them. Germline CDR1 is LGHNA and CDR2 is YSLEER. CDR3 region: CASSQPGHFEAFF. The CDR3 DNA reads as TGCGCCAGCAGCCAACCGGGACACTTTGAAGCTTTCTTT.

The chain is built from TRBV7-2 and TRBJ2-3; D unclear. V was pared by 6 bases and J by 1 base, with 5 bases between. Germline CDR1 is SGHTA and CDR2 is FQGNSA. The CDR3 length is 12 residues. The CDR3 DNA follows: TGTGCCAGCAGGGCGGGCACAGATACGCAGTATTTT. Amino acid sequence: CASRAGTDTQYF. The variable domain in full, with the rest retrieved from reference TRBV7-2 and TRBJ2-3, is GAGVSQSPSNKVTEKGKDVELRCDPISGHTALYWYRQSLGQGLEFLIYFQGNSAPDKSGLPSDRFSAERTGGSVSTLTIQRTQQEDSAVYLCASRAGTDTQYFGPGTRLTVL.

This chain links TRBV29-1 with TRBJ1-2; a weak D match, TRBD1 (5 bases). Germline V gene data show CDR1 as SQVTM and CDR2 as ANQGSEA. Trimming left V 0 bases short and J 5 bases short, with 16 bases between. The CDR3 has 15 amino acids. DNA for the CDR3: TGCAGCGTTGAAGACAGGCCAGAAGGGACTTATGGCTACACCTTC. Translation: CSVEDRPEGTYGYTF.

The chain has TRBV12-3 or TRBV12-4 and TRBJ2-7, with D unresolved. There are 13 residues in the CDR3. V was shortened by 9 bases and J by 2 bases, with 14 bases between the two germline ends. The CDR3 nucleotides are TGTGCCAGTTCATTTGGGCAGACCTACGAGCAGTACGTC. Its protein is CASSFGQTYEQYV.

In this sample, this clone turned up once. CDR3 sequence (DNA): TGTGCCAGCAGCAATACACAGGGTAACGAGCAGTACTTC. Translation: CASSNTQGNEQYF. The chain links TRBV7-9 to TRBJ2-7, with a weak D call TRBD1 (6 bases). Trimming pared 5 bases from V and 5 bases from J, leaving 13 bases between. Germline V lookup: CDR1 SEHNR, CDR2 FQNEAQ (reference sequence). This CDR3 is 13 amino acids long.

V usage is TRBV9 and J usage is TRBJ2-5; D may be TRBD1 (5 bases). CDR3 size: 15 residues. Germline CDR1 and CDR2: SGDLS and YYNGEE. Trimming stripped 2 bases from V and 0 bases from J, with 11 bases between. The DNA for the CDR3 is TGTGCCAGCAGCGTCAGGGCTAGGTACCAAGAGACCCAGTACTTC. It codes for CASSVRARYQETQYF.

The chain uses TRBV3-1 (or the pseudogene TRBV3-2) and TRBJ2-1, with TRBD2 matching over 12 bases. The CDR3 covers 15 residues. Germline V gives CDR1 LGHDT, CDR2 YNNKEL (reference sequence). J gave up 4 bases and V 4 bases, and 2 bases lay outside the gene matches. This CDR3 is CASSPTSGGYNEQFF. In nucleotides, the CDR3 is TGTGCCAGCAGCCCGACTAGCGGGGGTTACAATGAGCAGTTCTTC.

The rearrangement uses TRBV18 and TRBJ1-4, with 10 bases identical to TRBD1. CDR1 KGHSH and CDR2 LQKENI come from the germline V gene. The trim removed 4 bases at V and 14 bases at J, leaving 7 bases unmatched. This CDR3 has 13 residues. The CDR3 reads CASSLRQGARLFF. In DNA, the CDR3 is TGTGCCAGCTCACTTCGACAGGGGGCTAGGCTGTTTTTT.

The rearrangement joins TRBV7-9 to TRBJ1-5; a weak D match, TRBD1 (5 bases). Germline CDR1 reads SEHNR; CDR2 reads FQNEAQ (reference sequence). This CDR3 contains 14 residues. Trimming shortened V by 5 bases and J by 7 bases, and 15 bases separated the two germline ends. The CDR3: CASSPPAGNQPQHF. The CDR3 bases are TGTGCCAGCAGCCCCCCGGCAGGGAACCAGCCCCAGCATTTT. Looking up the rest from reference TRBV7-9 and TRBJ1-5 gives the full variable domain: DTGVSQNPRHKITKRGQNVTFRCDPISEHNRLYWYRQTLGQGPEFLTYFQNEAQLEKSRLLSDRFSAERPKGSFSTLEIQRTEQGDSAMYLCASSPPAGNQPQHFGDGTRLSIL.

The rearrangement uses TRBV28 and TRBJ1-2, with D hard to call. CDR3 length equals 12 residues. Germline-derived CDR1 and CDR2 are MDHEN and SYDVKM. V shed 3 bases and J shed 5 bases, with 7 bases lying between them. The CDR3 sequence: CASSFQEYGYTF. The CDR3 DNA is TGTGCCAGCAGTTTCCAAGAGTATGGCTACACCTTC.

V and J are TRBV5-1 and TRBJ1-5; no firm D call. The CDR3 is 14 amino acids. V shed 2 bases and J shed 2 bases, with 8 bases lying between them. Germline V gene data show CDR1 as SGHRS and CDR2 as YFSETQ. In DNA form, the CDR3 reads TGCGCCAGCAGCTTAGGCGGCGGCAATCAGCCCCAGCATTTT. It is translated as CASSLGGGNQPQHF.

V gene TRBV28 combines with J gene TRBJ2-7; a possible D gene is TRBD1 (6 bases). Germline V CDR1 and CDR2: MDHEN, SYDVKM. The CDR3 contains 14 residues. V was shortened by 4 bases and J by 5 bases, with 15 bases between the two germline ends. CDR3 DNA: TGTGCCAGCAGTTCCATGACAGGTATCGACGAGCAGTACGTC. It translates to CASSSMTGIDEQYV.

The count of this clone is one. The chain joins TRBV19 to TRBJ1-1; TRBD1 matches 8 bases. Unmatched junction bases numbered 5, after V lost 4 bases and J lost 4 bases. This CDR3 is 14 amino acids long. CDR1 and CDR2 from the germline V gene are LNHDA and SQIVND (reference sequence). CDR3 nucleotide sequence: TGTGCCAGTAGTACGTCAGGGGGCAGCACTGAAGCTTTCTTT. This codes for CASSTSGGSTEAFF.

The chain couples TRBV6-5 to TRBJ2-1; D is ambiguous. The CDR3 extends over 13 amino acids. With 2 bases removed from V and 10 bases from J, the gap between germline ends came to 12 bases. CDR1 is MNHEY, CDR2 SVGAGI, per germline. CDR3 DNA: TGTGCCAGCAGTTACGATGAGAGCAGGGAGCAGTTCTTC. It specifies CASSYDESREQFF.